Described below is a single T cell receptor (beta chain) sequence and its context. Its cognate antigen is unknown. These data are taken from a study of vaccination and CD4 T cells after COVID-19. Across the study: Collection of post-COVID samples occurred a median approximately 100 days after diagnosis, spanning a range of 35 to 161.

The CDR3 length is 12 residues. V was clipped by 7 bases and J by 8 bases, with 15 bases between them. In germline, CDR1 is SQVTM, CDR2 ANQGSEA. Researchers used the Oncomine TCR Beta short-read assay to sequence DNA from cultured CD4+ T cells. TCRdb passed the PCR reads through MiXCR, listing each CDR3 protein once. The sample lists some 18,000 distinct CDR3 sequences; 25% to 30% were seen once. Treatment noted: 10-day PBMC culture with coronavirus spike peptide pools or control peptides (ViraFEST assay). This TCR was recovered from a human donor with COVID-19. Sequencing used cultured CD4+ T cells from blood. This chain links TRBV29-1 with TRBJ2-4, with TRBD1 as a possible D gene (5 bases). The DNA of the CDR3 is TGCAGCGCCGCGTCCAGGGCGGACATTCAGTACTTC. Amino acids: CSAASRADIQYF.